The clone carrying this T cell receptor (beta chain) was recorded many times. Its antigen is not identified. This entry is derived from a study of T cells after yellow fever vaccination. Study results and limitations: Repertoires obtained by FACS sorting could include abundant clonotypes that entered as contaminants from the bulk population. Booster samples showed a return of most primary-vaccination clones (under 97% CD4, 70% to 90% CD8).

A single record per CDR3 protein comes from TCRdb applying MiXCR to the 5' RACE reads. The table includes approximately 550,000 distinct CDR3 sequences, roughly 14% detected once. V lost 0 bases, J lost 2 bases, and 5 bases lay in between. Germline V lookup: CDR1 MNHEY, CDR2 SMNVEV (reference sequence). The CDR3 length is 13 residues. The V and J genes are TRBV27 and TRBJ2-7; D remains unclear. Source: PBMCs, taken on the day of the yellow fever booster vaccination. The receptor's source is a man younger than 45 who received the YFV17D yellow fever vaccine. The CDR3 sequence: CASSLSSTYEQYF. The DNA of the CDR3 is TGTGCCAGCAGTTTATCGTCGACCTACGAGCAGTACTTC.